This entry lists 9 T cell receptor beta chains sequenced from one sample in a study of CXCR3-negative and CXCR3-positive naive CD8 T cells. Whole-study findings and limits: Higher TRB CDR3 hydrophobicity marked CXCR3-positive naive cells relative to CXCR3-negative naive cells.

UMI-tagged TRB cDNA libraries were built via 5' RACE. TCRdb reprocessed the 5' RACE reads and stores each CDR3 protein as one record, lacking DNA. The sample has some 60,000 distinct CDR3 sequences, and its top ten clones hold less than 0.65%. These TCRs' antigens remain unknown. The specimen sequenced was naive CXCR3+ CD8+ T cells from blood. Indicated subset: CD45RO-CCR7+CD27+CD95- naive CD8+ T cells expressing CXCR3 (TNR3+). The receptors originated from a human donor in good health. Some clones in this sample may be carry-over from other donors' samples.

The genes are TRBV7-9 and TRBJ2-5. CDR3 size: 11 residues. CDR1 is SEHNR and CDR2 is FQNEAQ in the germline V gene (reference sequence). This CDR3 reads CASSSQETQYF.

The chain uses TRBV3-1 and TRBJ1-1. The CDR3 is 13 residues long. The germline CDR1 and CDR2 sequences are LGHDT and YNNKEL (reference sequence). CDR3 in amino acids: CASKDGLNTEAFF.

V gene TRBV25-1 combines with J gene TRBJ1-4; the D gene TCRdb calls, TRBD1, cannot be checked with no DNA. The V gene's germline CDR1 is MGHDK and CDR2 SYGVNS. The CDR3 has 11 amino acids. The CDR3: CASSPFRDLFF. The variable domain in full, completed from reference TRBV25-1 and TRBJ1-4, reads EADIYQTPRYLVIGTGKKITLECSQTMGHDKMYWYQQDPGMELHLIHYSYGVNSTEKGDLSSESTVSRIRTEHFPLTLESARPSHTSQYLCASSPFRDLFFGSGTQLSVL.

The chain couples TRBV7-9 to TRBJ1-2; without DNA, the TCRdb call of TRBD1 cannot be checked. Germline V lookup: CDR1 SEHNR, CDR2 FQNEAQ (reference sequence). The length of the CDR3 is 14 residues. The CDR3 protein is CASSFSQGAPGYTF.

The V call is TRBV9, the J call TRBJ1-6; checking the TCRdb D call of TRBD1 is not possible without DNA. Germline CDR1 reads SGDLS; CDR2 reads YYNGEE. The CDR3 is made up of 14 amino acids. CDR3 amino acids: CASNPGQFNSPLHF.

The gene calls are TRBV20-1 and TRBJ2-3; the D call of TRBD2 rests on TCRdb alone, since no DNA is present to check it. The CDR3 extends over 15 amino acids. Germline V CDR1 and CDR2: DFQATT, SNEGSKA (reference sequence). CDR3 amino acids: CSAREISGGVDTQYF.

This chain uses TRBV14 with TRBJ2-5. This CDR3 region has 12 residues. The germline gives CDR1 SGHDN, CDR2 FVKESK. CDR3 in amino acids: CASSQYEETQYF.

The chain couples TRBV4-2 to TRBJ2-7; the TCRdb D gene call, TRBD1, has no DNA to confirm it. Per germline, CDR1 LGHNA and CDR2 YNFKEQ. The CDR3 length is 16 residues. CDR3 sequence: CASSQSGTGAFYEQYF.

This chain joins TRBV11-2 and TRBJ2-5; absent DNA, TCRdb's TRBD1 call cannot be checked. Germline lookup yields CDR1 SGHAT and CDR2 FQNNGV. The CDR3 extends over 18 amino acids. CDR3 sequence: CASSLGRERGPYQETQYF.